One T cell receptor (beta chain) is described in this entry. Its matching antigen is unknown. The assay was immunoSEQ multiplex PCR, and TCRdb's table has in-frame clones only and misses some. The table lists roughly 100,000 clones, around 85% of them singletons, with roughly 2.2% in the top ten. The source of the sample is a study of PD-L1 blockade in urothelial cancer. Study in general: Atezolizumab, begun by patients in about 2014, was given at 1,200 mg intravenously every 3 weeks. Chemotherapy regimens numbering 0 to 3 had been given to patients. Notes on the study in general: Tumor-associated clones in the blood of durable-benefit patients grew more at 3 weeks.

Patients were diagnosed with urothelial carcinoma, either locally advanced or metastatic. Germline V gene lookup returns CDR1 SGHNT and CDR2 YYREEE (reference sequence). The CDR3 spans 14 residues. V was pared by 0 bases and J by 4 bases, with 9 bases between. Sample: PBMCs, taken around atezolizumab (anti-PD-L1) treatment. The receptor was isolated from a man aged 45-60 years with urothelial cancer. This sequence joins TRBV5-4 and TRBJ2-3, with D uncertain. The CDR3, as DNA: TGTGCCAGCAGCTTGGAGAGTTCGGCAGATACGCAGTATTTT. It translates to CASSLESSADTQYF.